This TCR beta chain is drawn from a study of early T cells in non-severe SARS-CoV-2 infection. Across the study: The study sequenced bulk RNA from unsorted whole blood, with chains unpaired.

Individual cDNA molecules were tagged with unique molecular identifiers, the study reported. TCRdb reprocessed the 5' RACE reads via MiXCR and lists one record per CDR3 protein. The sample includes tens of thousands of distinct CDR3 sequences, about 13% of them seen just once. This clonotype was recorded once. A single base separates this from a much larger clone, so it may be a read error. The germline V gene encodes CDR1 SGHRS and CDR2 YFSETQ. The CDR3 has 12 residues. The rearrangement links TRBV5-1 to TRBJ2-2; maybe TRBD2 (6 bases). The sample comprised whole blood. The source of this sequence is an adult who was a healthcare worker with PCR-confirmed SARS-CoV-2 infection or an uninfected control (not recorded which). CDR3 sequence: CASSLPGGEPFF. The CDR3 DNA reads as TGCGCCAGCAGCTTGCCCGGCGGGGAGCCGTTTTTT.